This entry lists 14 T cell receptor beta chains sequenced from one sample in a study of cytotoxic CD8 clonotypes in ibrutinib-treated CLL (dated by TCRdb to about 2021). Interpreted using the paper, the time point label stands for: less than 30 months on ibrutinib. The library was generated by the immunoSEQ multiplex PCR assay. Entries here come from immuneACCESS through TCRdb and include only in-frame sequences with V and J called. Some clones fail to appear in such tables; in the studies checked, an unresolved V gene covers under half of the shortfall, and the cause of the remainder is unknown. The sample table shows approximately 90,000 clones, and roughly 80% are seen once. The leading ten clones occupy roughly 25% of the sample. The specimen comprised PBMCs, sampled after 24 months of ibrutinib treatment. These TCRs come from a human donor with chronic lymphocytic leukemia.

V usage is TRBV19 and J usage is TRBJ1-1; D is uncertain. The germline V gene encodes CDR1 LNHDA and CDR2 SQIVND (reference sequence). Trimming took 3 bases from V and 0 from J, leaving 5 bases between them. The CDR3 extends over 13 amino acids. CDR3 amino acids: CASSIRLNTEAFF. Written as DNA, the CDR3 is TGTGCCAGTAGTATTCGTCTGAACACTGAAGCTTTCTTT.

The CDR3 nucleotides read TGTGCCAGCAGCTTGGCCAAGGAAGCTTTCTTT. Amino acid sequence: CASSLAKEAFF. This sequence joins TRBV5-8 and TRBJ1-1; D call uncertain. Germline CDR1 reads SGHTS; CDR2 reads YDEGEE. The CDR3 loop spans 11 amino acids. The V gene lost 0 bases and the J gene lost 8 bases, with 5 bases spanning the gap.

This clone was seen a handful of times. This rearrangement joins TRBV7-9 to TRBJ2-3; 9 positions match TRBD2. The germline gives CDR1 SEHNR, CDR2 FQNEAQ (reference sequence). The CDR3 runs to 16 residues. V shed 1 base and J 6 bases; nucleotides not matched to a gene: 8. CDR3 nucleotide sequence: TGTGCCAGCAGCTTAGACCTAGCGGGAAGAAGGGATACGCAGTATTTT. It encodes CASSLDLAGRRDTQYF.

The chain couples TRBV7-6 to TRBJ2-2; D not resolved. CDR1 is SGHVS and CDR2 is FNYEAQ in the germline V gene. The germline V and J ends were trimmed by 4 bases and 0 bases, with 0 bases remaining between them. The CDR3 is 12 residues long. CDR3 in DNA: TGTGCCAGCAGCTCGAACACCGGGGAGCTGTTTTTT. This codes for CASSSNTGELFF.

The CDR3 DNA follows: TGTGCCAGCAGTCGAGACGGGACACGAAGGTACGAGCAGTACTTC. As protein: CASSRDGTRRYEQYF. The V gene is TRBV6-5, the J gene TRBJ2-7, with D tentatively TRBD1 (6 bases). V shed 5 bases and J shed 4 bases, with 18 bases lying between them. This CDR3 has 15 amino acids. The V gene's germline CDR1 is MNHEY and CDR2 SVGAGI.

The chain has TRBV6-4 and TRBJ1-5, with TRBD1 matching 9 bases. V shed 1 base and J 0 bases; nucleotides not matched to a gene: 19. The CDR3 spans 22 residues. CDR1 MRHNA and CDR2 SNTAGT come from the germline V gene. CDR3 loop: CASSDFFPGQGSYPCSNQPQHF. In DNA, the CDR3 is TGTGCCAGCAGTGACTTTTTCCCGGGACAGGGATCCTATCCGTGTAGCAATCAGCCCCAGCATTTT.

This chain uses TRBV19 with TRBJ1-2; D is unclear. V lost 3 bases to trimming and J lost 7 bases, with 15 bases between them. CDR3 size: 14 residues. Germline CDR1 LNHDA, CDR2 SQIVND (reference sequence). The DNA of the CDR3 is TGTGCCAGTAGTATTCTGGCCCAAGGAGGTGGCTACACCTTC. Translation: CASSILAQGGGYTF.

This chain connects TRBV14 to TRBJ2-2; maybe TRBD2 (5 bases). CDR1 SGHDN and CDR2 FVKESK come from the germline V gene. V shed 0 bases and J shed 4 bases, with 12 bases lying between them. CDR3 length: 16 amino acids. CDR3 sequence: CASSQDWTDSTGELFF. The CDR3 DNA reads TGTGCCAGCAGCCAAGACTGGACGGACTCCACCGGGGAGCTGTTTTTT.

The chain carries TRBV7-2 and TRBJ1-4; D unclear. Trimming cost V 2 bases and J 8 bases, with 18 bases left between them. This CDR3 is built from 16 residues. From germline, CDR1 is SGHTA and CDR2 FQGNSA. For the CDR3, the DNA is TGTGCCAGCAGCTTAATGGGGTTGGCTCTTAGGGAAAAACTGTTTTTT. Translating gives CASSLMGLALREKLFF.

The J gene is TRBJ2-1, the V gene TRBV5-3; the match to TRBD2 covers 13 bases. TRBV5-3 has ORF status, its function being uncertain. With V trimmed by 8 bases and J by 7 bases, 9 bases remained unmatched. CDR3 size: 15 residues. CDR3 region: CASSTSGRAINEQFF. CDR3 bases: TGTGCCAGCAGCACTAGCGGGAGGGCAATTAATGAGCAGTTCTTC.

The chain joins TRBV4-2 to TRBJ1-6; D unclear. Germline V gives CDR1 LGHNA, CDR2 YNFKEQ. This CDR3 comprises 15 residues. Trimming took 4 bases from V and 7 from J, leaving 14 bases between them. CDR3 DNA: TGTGCCAGCAGCCGACCCACGGAGAGGAATTCACCCCTCCACTTT. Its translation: CASSRPTERNSPLHF.

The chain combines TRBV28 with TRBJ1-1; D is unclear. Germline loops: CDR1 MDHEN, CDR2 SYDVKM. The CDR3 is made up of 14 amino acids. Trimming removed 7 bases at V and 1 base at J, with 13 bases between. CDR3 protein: CASTSVGRNTEAFF. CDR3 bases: TGTGCCAGCACTTCGGTCGGACGGAACACTGAAGCTTTCTTT.

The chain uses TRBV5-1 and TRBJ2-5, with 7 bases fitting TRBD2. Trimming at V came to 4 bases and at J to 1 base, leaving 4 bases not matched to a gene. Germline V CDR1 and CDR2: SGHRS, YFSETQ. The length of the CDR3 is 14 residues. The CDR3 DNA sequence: TGCGCCAGCAGCAGAGCGGGACCCCAAGAGACCCAGTACTTC. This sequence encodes CASSRAGPQETQYF.

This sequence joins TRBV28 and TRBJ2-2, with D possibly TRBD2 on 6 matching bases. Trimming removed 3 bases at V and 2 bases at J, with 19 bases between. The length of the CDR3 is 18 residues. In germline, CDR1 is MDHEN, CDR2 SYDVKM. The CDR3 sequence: CASSFQYAGFHNTGELFF. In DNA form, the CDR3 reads TGTGCCAGCAGTTTCCAATACGCGGGATTTCACAACACCGGGGAGCTGTTTTTT.